This record looks at one T cell receptor (beta chain) sequence and its context. Its specificity is unknown. This specimen comes from a study of blood T cells in healthy people across ages. Study-wide results and limits: TCR beta diversity was tightly associated with the proportion of naive T cells.

It was with a sample-barcoded 5' primer and a J-beta primer mix that a second PCR of about 7 to 12 cycles was run. A minimum of 2.5 million CDR3-containing paired-end reads was obtained for each sample. TCRdb processed the 5' RACE reads anew with MiXCR; each CDR3 protein has one entry. The table has about 1,400,000 distinct CDR3 sequences, approximately 59% seen once; the top ten hold about 6.3%. This receptor was taken from a man aged 18 to 29 in good health. The sequenced material came from blood.

This CDR3 reads CASSQGQGGRNQPQHF. Written as DNA, the CDR3 is TGCGCCAGCAGCCAAGGACAGGGTGGGCGCAATCAGCCCCAGCATTTT. J is TRBJ1-5 and V is TRBV4-1; 7 bases fit TRBD1. Trimming at V came to 1 base and at J to 2 bases, leaving 5 bases not matched to a gene. Germline CDR1 MGHRA, CDR2 YSYEKL. This CDR3 has 16 amino acids.